A single sample gave rise to the 31 T cell receptor beta chains below, sequenced in a study of control samples from healthy donors and cancer patients. Assay used: immunoSEQ multiplex PCR; TCRdb lists only in-frame clones, some missing. The listing contains roughly 200,000 clones. Material: blood. The receptors derive from a woman in her twenties or thirties in good health.

As regards this clone: Other DNA sequences from this sample encode an identical CDR3 as well. The CDR3 sequence: CASSYSNRANTEAFF. DNA for the CDR3: TGTGCCAGCAGTTACTCGAACAGAGCGAACACTGAAGCTTTCTTT. This chain links TRBV6-5 with TRBJ1-1; no firm D call. V shed 0 bases and J shed 1 base, with 9 bases lying between them. Germline V lookup: CDR1 MNHEY, CDR2 SVGAGI. This CDR3 region has 15 residues.

The chain uses TRBV18 and TRBJ2-5; D is perhaps TRBD1 (6 bases). This CDR3 comprises 15 residues. The V end lost 3 bases, the J end lost 0 bases, and 11 bases lay between the germline ends. The germline V gene encodes CDR1 KGHSH and CDR2 LQKENI. The CDR3 sequence: CASSPGGWDQETQYF. The CDR3 DNA reads as TGTGCCAGCTCACCTGGGGGCTGGGACCAAGAGACCCAGTACTTC.

The CDR3 DNA reads as TGTGCCAGCAGCCCCCGGGGCAGGGCTGACACTGAAGCTTTCTTT. It codes for CASSPRGRADTEAFF. V usage is TRBV11-1 and J usage is TRBJ1-1; possible D gene TRBD1, 5 bases. The CDR3 is made up of 15 amino acids. Germline V gene data show CDR1 as SGHAT and CDR2 as FQDESV (reference sequence). Trimming took 5 bases from V and 3 from J, leaving 16 bases between them.

This sequence joins TRBV28 and TRBJ2-5; the match to TRBD2 covers 9 bases. The CDR3 loop spans 16 amino acids. V lost 5 bases to trimming and J lost 0 bases; unmatched junction nucleotides: 7. CDR1 and CDR2 (germline): MDHEN, SYDVKM. The CDR3 sequence is CASSPRLAGNQETQYF. In DNA, the CDR3 is TGTGCCAGCAGTCCGAGGCTAGCGGGAAACCAAGAGACCCAGTACTTC.

The chain carries TRBV18 and TRBJ2-7; TRBD2 aligns across 7 bases. Unmatched junction bases numbered 2, after V lost 8 bases and J lost 4 bases. The CDR3 is 11 amino acids. Germline CDR1 and CDR2: KGHSH and LQKENI. The DNA of the CDR3 is TGTGCCAGCCGAGCGGGGTACGAGCAGTACTTC. Amino acids: CASRAGYEQYF.

The chain employs TRBV6-2 or TRBV6-3 and TRBJ2-5; TRBD2 agrees at 10 bases. The V gene end was trimmed by 6 bases and the J gene end by 5 bases; junction bases not matched to a gene: 9. Germline-derived CDR1 and CDR2 are MNHEY and SVGEGT. The CDR3 has 15 residues. The CDR3 region has the DNA TGTGCCAGCAGCCCAATAGCGGGGGGCCTGGAGACCCAGTACTTC. Translation: CASSPIAGGLETQYF.

V usage is TRBV19 and J usage is TRBJ1-2; D might be TRBD1 (6 bases). CDR1 is LNHDA and CDR2 is SQIVND in the germline V gene (reference sequence). The V gene lost 6 bases and the J gene lost 8 bases, with 10 bases spanning the gap. CDR3 length: 11 amino acids. As DNA, the CDR3 is TGTGCCAGTAGCGCAGGGGTGGGCTACACCTTC. Translated: CASSAGVGYTF.

The chain links TRBV27 to TRBJ2-3, with D perhaps being TRBD1 or TRBD2 (6 bases each). V was cut by 6 bases and J by 5 bases, with 12 bases left in between. The CDR3 contains 13 residues. Germline lookup yields CDR1 MNHEY and CDR2 SMNVEV (reference sequence). In DNA, the CDR3 is TGTGCCAGCAGGGGGGGCACGGGAGATACGCAGTATTTT. It codes for CASRGGTGDTQYF.

J is TRBJ2-2 and V is TRBV18; D is perhaps TRBD1 (5 bases). Germline lookup yields CDR1 KGHSH and CDR2 LQKENI. The CDR3 contains 15 residues. Trimming shortened V by 3 bases and J by 2 bases, and 10 bases separated the two germline ends. The CDR3, as DNA: TGTGCCAGCTCACCGCTGACAGAAAACACCGGGGAGCTGTTTTTT. Amino acid sequence: CASSPLTENTGELFF.

V usage is TRBV6-5 and J usage is TRBJ1-5; D call uncertain. V was shortened by 6 bases and J by 6 bases, with 12 bases between the two germline ends. From germline, CDR1 is MNHEY and CDR2 SVGAGI. The CDR3 extends over 13 amino acids. CDR3 amino acids: CASSQKGGQPQHF. DNA of the CDR3: TGTGCCAGCAGCCAAAAGGGTGGTCAGCCCCAGCATTTT.

The V gene is TRBV13, the J gene TRBJ2-5; 8 bases align to TRBD1. Looked up from germline, CDR1 is PRHDT and CDR2 is FYEKMQ (reference sequence). CDR3 length: 13 amino acids. The trim removed 5 bases at V and 5 bases at J, leaving 4 bases unmatched. CDR3 protein: CASSRQGSETQYF. CDR3 nucleotides: TGTGCCAGCAGCAGACAGGGGAGCGAGACCCAGTACTTC.

The chain links TRBV10-3 to TRBJ1-1; TRBD1 is a possible D gene (5 bases). V was shortened by 7 bases and J by 1 base, with 13 bases between the two germline ends. The CDR3 consists of 14 residues. Per the germline V gene, CDR1 is ENHRY and CDR2 is SYGVKD. The CDR3: CAINRDAANTEAFF. For the CDR3, the DNA is TGTGCCATCAATCGGGACGCGGCGAACACTGAAGCTTTCTTT.

The CDR3 region has the DNA TGTGCCAGCAGCTCACAGGGACAGGCTGAAGCTTTCTTT. This codes for CASSSQGQAEAFF. The V call is TRBV28, the J call TRBJ1-1; 8 bases fit TRBD1. The V gene's germline CDR1 is MDHEN and CDR2 SYDVKM. Trimming removed 6 bases from V and 6 bases from J; junction bases left unmatched: 6. The CDR3 contains 13 residues.

The chain uses TRBV27 and TRBJ1-5, with D unclear. Trimming took off 0 bases at V and 4 bases at J, with 10 bases between the two ends. This CDR3 spans 15 amino acids. Germline V gene data show CDR1 as MNHEY and CDR2 as SMNVEV (reference sequence). The CDR3 here is CASSLSSTENQPQHF. CDR3 nucleotide sequence: TGTGCCAGCAGTTTATCGTCGACGGAGAATCAGCCCCAGCATTTT.

The chain couples TRBV4-2 to TRBJ2-1, with D perhaps being TRBD1 or TRBD2 (6 bases each). There are 15 residues in the CDR3. V shed 0 bases and J shed 10 bases, with 16 bases lying between them. Germline V gene data show CDR1 as LGHNA and CDR2 as YNFKEQ. The CDR3 is CASSQEGGSRREQFF. In DNA, the CDR3 is TGTGCCAGCAGCCAAGAAGGGGGGAGCCGCAGGGAGCAGTTCTTC.

The chain recombines TRBV28 with TRBJ2-1, with 10 bases identical to TRBD1. Per the germline V gene, CDR1 is MDHEN and CDR2 is SYDVKM. This CDR3 is 14 amino acids long. V was pared by 6 bases and J by 8 bases, with 7 bases of the junction left unmatched. CDR3 sequence: CASRGDRGGDEQFF. As DNA, the CDR3 is TGTGCCAGCAGAGGGGACAGGGGAGGGGATGAGCAGTTCTTC.

This chain links TRBV7-9 with TRBJ2-1, with TRBD2 matching over 7 bases. Germline CDR1 is SEHNR and CDR2 is FQNEAQ (reference sequence). CDR3 length equals 16 residues. V shed 6 bases, J shed 3 bases, and the junction held 11 bases outside the gene matches. The CDR3 region has the DNA TGTGCCAGCAGGAAAGGGACTACGGTATTCTACAATGAGCAGTTCTTC. Protein product: CASRKGTTVFYNEQFF.

The chain couples TRBV7-9 to TRBJ2-5; D may be TRBD1 or TRBD2 (5 bases each). Germline-derived CDR1 and CDR2 are SEHNR and FQNEAQ (reference sequence). V shed 2 bases and J shed 2 bases, with 9 bases lying between them. CDR3 length equals 14 residues. The CDR3 here is CASSLTGLQETQYF. The CDR3 region has the DNA TGTGCCAGCAGCTTAACGGGGCTTCAAGAGACCCAGTACTTC.

This chain joins TRBV6-6 and TRBJ2-7; TRBD1 matches at 11 bases. With V trimmed by 5 bases and J by 7 bases, 13 bases remained unmatched. The CDR3 spans 16 residues. Germline V gene lookup returns CDR1 MNHNY and CDR2 SVGAGI (reference sequence). In DNA, the CDR3 is TGTGCCAGCAGTCCCGCAGGCGGACAGGGGGCGCGGGAGCAGTACTTC. Translation: CASSPAGGQGAREQYF.

The chain has TRBV10-3 and TRBJ2-3; the D gene is possibly TRBD2 (5 bases). Germline lookup yields CDR1 ENHRY and CDR2 SYGVKD. The CDR3 loop spans 15 amino acids. V was cut by 3 bases and J by 1 base, with 11 bases left in between. The CDR3 here is CAISDEGSGTDTQYF. The DNA of the CDR3 is TGTGCCATCAGTGACGAAGGGAGCGGCACAGATACGCAGTATTTT.

The rearrangement links TRBV5-1 to TRBJ2-7; D gene ambiguous. Between the trimmed V and J ends, which lost 2 bases and 2 bases, there was a span of 14 bases. CDR3 length: 15 residues. Germline assignment: CDR1 SGHRS and CDR2 YFSETQ. CDR3 residues: CASSFNAGPTYEQYF. Written as DNA, the CDR3 is TGCGCCAGCAGCTTCAATGCAGGTCCTACCTACGAGCAGTACTTC.

This chain connects TRBV27 to TRBJ2-7; 8 bases map to TRBD1. Germline trimming cut 5 bases from V and 2 bases from J; bases unmatched to any gene: 11. The germline V gene encodes CDR1 MNHEY and CDR2 SMNVEV (reference sequence). This CDR3 region has 16 residues. CDR3 DNA: TGTGCCAGCAGTACCTACGACAGGGGATACGCCTACGAGCAGTACTTC. It encodes CASSTYDRGYAYEQYF.

The chain employs TRBV5-1 and TRBJ2-3; no reliable D call. Germline CDR1 reads SGHRS; CDR2 reads YFSETQ. V shed 0 bases and J shed 2 bases, with 10 bases lying between them. The CDR3 covers 15 residues. The CDR3 DNA reads as TGCGCCAGCAGCTTGGAAGGATTTACCACAGATACGCAGTATTTT. Translation gives CASSLEGFTTDTQYF.

This rearrangement joins TRBV7-8 to TRBJ2-1; 12 bases agree with TRBD2. Germline CDR1 is SGHVS and CDR2 is FQNEAQ. The CDR3 sequence is 15 residues long. V trimming: 5 bases; J trimming: 5 bases; junction bases outside the gene matches: 4. The CDR3 sequence is CASSIRTSGDNEQFF. The CDR3, as DNA: TGTGCCAGCAGCATAAGGACTAGCGGGGACAATGAGCAGTTCTTC. The variable domain in full, with the rest retrieved from reference TRBV7-8 and TRBJ2-1, is GAGVSQSPRYKVAKRGQDVALRCDPISGHVSLFWYQQALGQGPEFLTYFQNEAQLDKSGLPSDRFFAERPEGSVSTLKIQRTQQEDSAVYLCASSIRTSGDNEQFFGPGTRLTVL.

V and J are TRBV7-9 and TRBJ1-2; a possible D gene is TRBD1 (5 bases). Germline V gene lookup returns CDR1 SEHNR and CDR2 FQNEAQ (reference sequence). Trimming took 1 base from V and 5 from J, leaving 14 bases between them. The CDR3 length is 15 residues. The CDR3 loop reads CASSLVRGRPYGYTF. The CDR3 DNA reads as TGTGCCAGCAGCTTAGTGCGGGGACGGCCATATGGCTACACCTTC.

V is TRBV28 and J is TRBJ1-4; no clear D. V dropped 2 bases and J dropped 8 bases, with 12 bases sitting between them. This CDR3 comprises 14 residues. CDR1 and CDR2 (germline): MDHEN, SYDVKM. The CDR3 DNA sequence: TGTGCCAGCAGTTTAACGGGTACGGGGGAAAAACTGTTTTTT. Amino acid sequence: CASSLTGTGEKLFF.

The rearrangement uses TRBV5-6 and TRBJ1-2; possible D gene TRBD1, 6 bases. Trimming took 0 bases from V and 6 from J, leaving 9 bases between them. The germline V gene has CDR1 SGHDT and CDR2 YYEEEE. CDR3 size: 13 residues. The CDR3 DNA is TGTGCCAGCAGCTTGGCACAGGGCGATGGCTACACCTTC. Its protein is CASSLAQGDGYTF.

The chain links TRBV19 to TRBJ2-1, with 8 bases matching TRBD2. The CDR3 contains 14 residues. The germline CDR1 and CDR2 sequences are LNHDA and SQIVND (reference sequence). V was clipped by 3 bases and J by 3 bases; unmatched bases: 1. The CDR3 loop is CASSITSGYNEQFF. CDR3 nucleotide sequence: TGTGCCAGTAGTATCACTAGCGGCTACAATGAGCAGTTCTTC.

V usage is TRBV4-2 and J usage is TRBJ1-1, with a possible D match to TRBD1 (5 bases). This CDR3 is built from 14 residues. Germline assignment: CDR1 LGHNA and CDR2 YNFKEQ. V lost 5 bases, J lost 4 bases, and 14 bases lay in between. CDR3 region: CASSGQGGITEAFF. The DNA of the CDR3 is TGTGCCAGCAGCGGCCAGGGAGGGATCACTGAAGCTTTCTTT.

The chain joins TRBV6-5 to TRBJ1-2, with 9 bases that match TRBD1. With 0 bases clipped from V and 4 bases from J, the junction kept 3 bases outside the gene matches. Germline-derived CDR1 and CDR2 are MNHEY and SVGAGI. This CDR3 has 15 amino acids. CDR3 in DNA: TGTGCCAGCAGTTACTCGGCGGGACAGGGCTATGGCTACACCTTC. This translates into CASSYSAGQGYGYTF.

This sequence joins TRBV6-5 and TRBJ2-3, with a tentative D call TRBD1 (6 bases). The V and J ends lost 6 bases and 1 base respectively, with 14 bases between them. The CDR3 is 15 amino acids. CDR1 is MNHEY, CDR2 SVGAGI, per germline. The CDR3 reads CASREHGGRTDTQYF. CDR3 nucleotide sequence: TGTGCCAGCAGGGAGCATGGGGGCCGCACAGATACGCAGTATTTT.